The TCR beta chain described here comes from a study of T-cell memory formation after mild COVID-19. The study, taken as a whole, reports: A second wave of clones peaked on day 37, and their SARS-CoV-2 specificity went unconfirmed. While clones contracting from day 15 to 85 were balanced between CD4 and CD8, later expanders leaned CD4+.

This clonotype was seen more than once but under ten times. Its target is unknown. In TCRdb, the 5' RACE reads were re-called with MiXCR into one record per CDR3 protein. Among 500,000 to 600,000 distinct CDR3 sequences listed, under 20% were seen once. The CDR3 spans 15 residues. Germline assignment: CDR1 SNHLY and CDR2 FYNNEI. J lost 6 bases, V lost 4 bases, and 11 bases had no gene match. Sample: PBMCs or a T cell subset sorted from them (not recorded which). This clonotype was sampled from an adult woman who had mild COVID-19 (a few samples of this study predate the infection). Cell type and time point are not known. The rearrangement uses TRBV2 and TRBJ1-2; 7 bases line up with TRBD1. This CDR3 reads CASSAQELQGNGYTF. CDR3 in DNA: TGTGCCAGCAGTGCCCAGGAACTACAGGGGAATGGCTACACCTTC.